This record covers a single TCR beta chain. The CDR3 extends over 15 amino acids. CDR1 SGDLS and CDR2 YYNGEE come from the germline V gene. With V trimmed by 0 bases and J by 4 bases, 2 bases remained unmatched. The sample originates from a study of technical replicates of blood from four donors. Some clones are missing from TCRdb's copy, which holds only in-frame ones; the method was immunoSEQ multiplex PCR. The table records nearly 80,000 clones, 85% to 95% of them present only once. The source of this sequence is a human donor in good health. The sample taken for sequencing was T cells isolated from PBMCs. The V call is TRBV9, the J call TRBJ2-1, with TRBD2 matching 9 bases. As DNA, the CDR3 is TGTGCCAGCAGCGTAGGGACTAGCGCATACAATGAGCAGTTCTTC. This codes for CASSVGTSAYNEQFF.